The text below deals with one T cell receptor (beta chain). Which antigen it targets is not known. Qualities for individual bases were not recorded, and no much larger clone is one base off. Collaborating institutions collected whole blood in K2EDTA tubes following their own protocols. For TCRbeta analysis, collaborators shipped samples in one of three forms: frozen whole blood, isolated PBMCs, or DNA extracted from either of those sample types. The data derive from a study of blood T cell repertoires in COVID-19 (TCRdb year 2020). Describing the broader study: The collaborator samples originated in the United States, Italy and Spain and spanned the acute and convalescent phases of COVID-19. The material from the prospective study consisted of cDNA or gDNA derived from T cells, B-cell-depleted T cells, or PBMCs. Deeply sampled blood TCRbeta repertoires from subjects exposed to, actively infected with, or recovered from COVID-19 were included in the dataset. The repertoires were released in a freely available public database meant as a resource for research on the immune response to SARS-CoV-2. The samples were drawn from the first 160 participants of the ongoing ImmuneRACE study and from 950 to 1,500 subjects provided by 6 global collaborators. A de-identified subject ID, COVID-19 status, age in years and sex were almost always included in the sample metadata. Where HLA class I and class II types were available, the types were taken from metadata supplied by the sample provider, not from assay-based typing.

TCRbeta CDR3 regions were amplified from genomic DNA using the immunoSEQ Assay, a bias-controlled multiplex PCR. The paper's processing steps were these. Within the assay, amplification of reference gene primers was used to estimate how many nucleated cells each sample contained. To quantify the absolute abundance of each unique TCRbeta CDR3 rearrangement, sequence reads were collapsed and filtered. For each sample, productive Simpson clonality was calculated as the square root of Simpson's diversity index across productive rearrangements. What TCRdb holds here is the immuneACCESS table cut down to in-frame rearrangements. Part of the clones is not present; checked against another copy, under half of the missing clones reflect an unresolved V gene, and the others are unexplained. The V and J calls and clone size were taken over from that table, and D and trimming were inferred from the DNA. This sample comprises 60,000 to 80,000 clones, 85% of them detected only once. Together, the top ten hold 23% of the sample.

Findings and caveats that apply to the study as a whole: The quantity of clinical and demographic metadata differed by source and by participant and was supplied without curation.

This clonotype originated in a man aged 50 or older with acute or convalescent COVID-19. Input material: peripheral blood.

This receptor carries the CDR3 CASSEAGPSTDTQYF. The DNA sequence reads TGCGCCAGCAGTGAAGCGGGACCTAGCACAGATACGCAGTATTTT. Recombination connected TRBV10-1 to TRBJ2-3; TRBD2 fits 7 bases in the junction. From V the trimming removes 3 bases and from J it removes 0 bases, while the gene matches leave 3 bases of the junction unaccounted for. The CDR3 holds 15 amino acids from the cysteine to the phenylalanine. Only the CDR3 DNA is retained, 45 bases long and in frame from the first base. CDR1 and CDR2 were assigned from the germline V gene (reference sequence) as WNHNN and SYGVQD.